This T cell receptor (beta chain) was obtained from a study of cytomegalovirus exposure and HLA in healthy donors. Broader study findings: Researchers counted roughly 160 TCR beta chains as cytomegalovirus-associated. The CMV antigen specificity of a few CMV-associated chains was confirmed through in vitro analysis.

About this clone: Its cognate antigen is unknown.

The V end lost 4 bases, the J end lost 4 bases, and 15 bases lay between the germline ends. The CDR3 is 15 residues long. Germline CDR1 SGDLS, CDR2 YYNGEE. Primers: 60 Vbeta forward and 13 Jbeta reverse. Clones were read by immunoSEQ multiplex PCR, and TCRdb kept only the in-frame ones, dropping some. This sample yields roughly 190,000 clones, of which more than 65% are seen a single time; roughly 1.4% belongs to the top ten. V and J are TRBV9 and TRBJ1-5; possible D gene TRBD1, 5 bases. The sequencing input was PBMCs. This TCR was sampled from a girl aged 10-17 years in good health and CMV-seropositive. The CDR3 DNA reads TGTGCCAGCAGCATCAGCGGGGGGGAGAATCAGCCCCAGCATTTT. This translates into CASSISGGENQPQHF. The variable domain in full, completed from reference TRBV9 and TRBJ1-5, reads DSGVTQTPKHLITATGQRVTLRCSPRSGDLSVYWYQQSLDQGLQFLIQYYNGEERAKGNILERFSAQQFPDLHSELNLSSLELGDSALYFCASSISGGENQPQHFGDGTRLSIL.